One T cell receptor beta chain is described in this entry. This sample was taken from a study of blood T cell repertoires in COVID-19. Study details: Samples of COVID-19 (acute and convalescent) were obtained from the United States, Italy and Spain. The analysed material was cDNA or gDNA that came from T cells, B-cell-depleted T cells, or PBMCs.

In the source study's methods: Using reference gene primer amplification, nucleated cell counts were estimated. The method was immunoSEQ multiplex PCR; TCRdb's version includes in-frame clones alone and lacks a portion of them. The DNA gave D and trimming, while V, J and clone size come from that table. The sample has about 170,000 clones; around 82% are singletons. Trimming shortened V by 1 base and J by 2 bases, and 10 bases separated the two germline ends. The CDR3 is 15 residues long. Germline V lookup: CDR1 SEHNR, CDR2 FQNEAQ (reference sequence). This receptor was taken from a man aged 70 or older with active or convalescent COVID-19. The chain employs TRBV7-9 and TRBJ2-3; D is undetermined. Sequenced material: peripheral blood. CDR3 sequence (DNA): TGTGCCAGCAGCTTAGTGAATGTCTACACAGATACGCAGTATTTT. Protein sequence: CASSLVNVYTDTQYF. Using reference TRBV7-9 and TRBJ2-3 for the parts outside the CDR3, the full variable domain is DTGVSQNPRHKITKRGQNVTFRCDPISEHNRLYWYRQTLGQGPEFLTYFQNEAQLEKSRLLSDRFSAERPKGSFSTLEIQRTEQGDSAMYLCASSLVNVYTDTQYFGPGTRLTVL.